Each of the 10 T cell receptor beta chains below was sequenced from the same sample in a study of OX40 agonist ivuxolimab in advanced cancers. Sequencing used immunoSEQ multiplex PCR; TCRdb keeps in-frame clones, though not all of them. This sample has over 55,000 clones, with about 81% found just once. The sample in question was CD4+ or CD8+ T cells sorted from blood, obtained in a trial of the OX40 agonist ivuxolimab. The source of these receptors is an adult with an advanced solid tumor such as melanoma, head and neck, liver or kidney cancer.

This chain joins TRBV18 and TRBJ1-2; D gene uncertain. The length of the CDR3 is 13 residues. Germline-derived CDR1 and CDR2 are KGHSH and LQKENI. Trimming took off 3 bases at V and 4 bases at J, with 9 bases between the two ends. CDR3 amino acids: CASSPLETYGYTF. The CDR3 nucleotides read TGTGCCAGCTCACCCCTGGAGACCTATGGCTACACCTTC.

CDR3 residues: CASSRLGREGEAFF. CDR3 nucleotide sequence: TGTGCCAGCTCACGCCTCGGACGGGAGGGTGAAGCTTTCTTT. This rearrangement joins TRBV18 to TRBJ1-1; D not resolved. This CDR3 has 14 amino acids. CDR1 KGHSH and CDR2 LQKENI come from the germline V gene. V lost 4 bases to trimming and J lost 7 bases, with 16 bases between them.

The chain carries TRBV30 and TRBJ2-3; perhaps TRBD2 as D (6 bases). V was clipped by 8 bases and J by 1 base, with 19 bases between them. Germline CDR1 and CDR2: GTSNPN and SVGIG (reference sequence). This CDR3 spans 15 amino acids. The chain's CDR3 is CAGRTQWEGTDTQYF. In nucleotides, the CDR3 is TGTGCCGGAAGGACTCAATGGGAGGGCACAGATACGCAGTATTTT.

The rearrangement joins TRBV6-1 to TRBJ1-3; D is unresolved. CDR3 length: 15 residues. From germline, CDR1 is MNHNS and CDR2 SASEGT. V was pared by 4 bases and J by 0 bases, with 10 bases between. The CDR3 sequence: CASSVVGYSGNTIYF. CDR3 DNA: TGTGCCAGCAGTGTAGTGGGTTACTCTGGAAACACCATATATTTT.

The rearrangement uses TRBV11-2 and TRBJ2-7; TRBD1 matches at 11 bases. This CDR3 has 15 residues. V shed 5 bases and J 3 bases; nucleotides not matched to a gene: 6. The germline V gene has CDR1 SGHAT and CDR2 FQNNGV. The chain's CDR3 is CASSQGTGGDYEQYF. DNA for the CDR3: TGTGCCAGCAGCCAAGGGACAGGGGGTGACTACGAGCAGTACTTC.

J is TRBJ2-7 and V is TRBV5-1; TRBD2 aligns across 9 bases. The CDR3 length is 15 residues. In germline, CDR1 is SGHRS, CDR2 YFSETQ. Losses at the gene ends were 0 bases for V and 6 bases for J; bases not matched to a gene: 7. Written as DNA, the CDR3 is TGCGCCAGCAGCTTGGAGGGACTAGCCCGGGGCGAGCAGTACTTC. It specifies CASSLEGLARGEQYF.

The V call is TRBV7-2, the J call TRBJ2-3; TRBD2 is a possible D gene (6 bases). Trimming shortened V by 5 bases and J by 0 bases, and 12 bases separated the two germline ends. Germline assignment: CDR1 SGHTA and CDR2 FQGNSA. CDR3 size: 15 residues. This CDR3 reads CASSDTSISTDTQYF. The CDR3 coding sequence is TGTGCCAGCAGCGACACTAGCATCAGCACAGATACGCAGTATTTT.

This chain connects TRBV27 to TRBJ2-7; 10 nucleotides align to TRBD2. The length of the CDR3 is 15 residues. Germline V gene sequence: CDR1 MNHEY, CDR2 SMNVEV (reference sequence). With 3 bases clipped from V and 0 bases from J, the junction kept 2 bases outside the gene matches. This CDR3 is CASSFSGGTSYEQYF. The DNA of the CDR3 is TGTGCCAGCAGTTTTAGCGGGGGGACCTCCTACGAGCAGTACTTC.

The gene calls are TRBV6-6 and TRBJ2-7, with 9 bases fitting TRBD2. There are 14 residues in the CDR3. Germline loops: CDR1 MNHNY, CDR2 SVGAGI (reference sequence). The trim removed 7 bases at V and 3 bases at J, leaving 7 bases unmatched. The CDR3 region has the DNA TGTGCCAGCAACCAGCGGGAGGACCTCTACGAGCAGTACTTC. It specifies CASNQREDLYEQYF.

J is TRBJ1-1 and V is TRBV10-3; no clear D. Trimming took off 3 bases at V and 0 bases at J, with 5 bases between the two ends. This CDR3 is built from 13 residues. In germline, CDR1 is ENHRY, CDR2 SYGVKD. The CDR3 sequence is CAISEDMNTEAFF. The DNA of the CDR3 is TGTGCCATCAGTGAAGACATGAACACTGAAGCTTTCTTT.